Listed below are T cell receptor beta chains from one sample, sequenced in a study of blood T cell repertoires in COVID-19. TCRdb keeps only in-frame clones here, not all; method: immunoSEQ multiplex PCR. The table lists 180,000 or so clones, about 79% of them singletons. Specimen: PBMCs or T cells enriched from blood (not recorded which). Receptors were obtained from a man aged 50-59 years who had recovered from COVID-19. The CDR3 runs from the conserved cysteine through the conserved F or W. Each record gives: V gene, J gene, clone size, D gene, CDR3 DNA, CDR3 protein. D genes are given only for firm matches. The size of a clone is reported for some rows only, either as once, few or many, or as a class for expanded clones.

>TRBV18|TRBJ1-2|NA|NA
TGTGCCAGCTCACCGAATGCACAGGGCGTGGATGGCTACACCTTC
CASSPNAQGVDGYTF
>TRBV11-3|TRBJ2-3|once|NA
TGTGCCAGCAGCCCACGGGCGGGGCCCACAGATACGCAGTATTTT
CASSPRAGPTDTQYF
>TRBV10-2|TRBJ1-1|NA|NA
TGCGCCAGCAGTGACACCCAGGGGAACACTGAAGCTTTCTTT
CASSDTQGNTEAFF
>TRBV9|TRBJ2-5|NA|TRBD2
TGTGCCAGCAGCTCCCCCGGGACTAGCAGCCAAGAGACCCAGTACTTC
CASSSPGTSSQETQYF
>TRBV11-2|TRBJ2-1|few|TRBD1
TGTGCCAGCAGCTTAGGCTCCAACAGGGGAGATGAGCAGTTCTTC
CASSLGSNRGDEQFF
>TRBV24-1|TRBJ1-2|NA|NA
TGTGCCACCAGTGATTGGGGCGCGGACTATGGCTACACCTTC
CATSDWGADYGYTF
>TRBV2|TRBJ2-5|NA|NA
TGTGCCAGCAGTGACAAGTCAGGTCGGCAAGAGACCCAGTACTTC
CASSDKSGRQETQYF
>TRBV10-1|TRBJ2-5|NA|NA
TGCGCCAGCAGTGAGGGGGGGCAAGAGACCCAGTACTTC
CASSEGGQETQYF
>TRBV9|TRBJ1-1|NA|NA
TGTGCCAGCAGCGTAGGCAGGGCCCTTGAAGCTTTCTTT
CASSVGRALEAFF
>TRBV15|TRBJ1-6|NA|NA
TGTGCCACCAGTTATGTTAATTCACCCCTCCACTTT
CATSYVNSPLHF
>TRBV6-7|TRBJ1-4|NA|TRBD1
TGTGCCAGCAGTTACGGGGGACAGGGTCGCGAAAAACTGTTTTTT
CASSYGGQGREKLFF
>TRBV9|TRBJ2-7|NA|NA
TGTGCCAGCAGCGTAGGCGGAGCGACCCTTCCCGAGCAGTACTTC
CASSVGGATLPEQYF
>TRBV18|TRBJ1-4|once|NA
TGTGCCAGCTCACCCCCACAGGGTGGTGAAAAACTGTTTTTT
CASSPPQGGEKLFF
>TRBV5-1|TRBJ2-2|once|TRBD1
TGCGCCAGCAGCTTGGAAAACAGGGGGCTAGGGGAGCTGTTTTTT
CASSLENRGLGELFF
>TRBV5-1|TRBJ1-1|NA|TRBD1
TGCGCCAGCAGGATCGGACAGGGACGGAACACTGAAGCTTTCTTT
CASRIGQGRNTEAFF
>TRBV3-1/TRBV3-2|TRBJ1-3|NA|NA
TGTGCCAGCAGTCAGGACACGTCTGGAAACACCATATATTTT
CASSQDTSGNTIYF
>TRBV6-5|TRBJ1-2|NA|NA
TGTGCCAGCAGTTACATGCGGGGCGAAAACACCTTC
CASSYMRGENTF
>TRBV12-3/TRBV12-4|TRBJ1-2|NA|TRBD1
TGTGCCAGCAGCAAGGGGGCACGATATGGCTACACCTTC
CASSKGARYGYTF
>TRBV9|TRBJ2-7|NA|NA
TGTGCCAGCAGCGGGGCTGCGGGCTCCTCCTACGAGCAGTACTTC
CASSGAAGSSYEQYF
>TRBV7-2|TRBJ2-5|once|NA
TGTGCCAGCAGCTTAGGAGGCGGGAAAGAGACCCAGTACTTC
CASSLGGGKETQYF
>TRBV6-5|TRBJ1-1|NA|NA
TGTGCCAGCAGTTACGCCAGGGGACTGAACACTGAAGCTTTCTTT
CASSYARGLNTEAFF
>TRBV11-2|TRBJ1-1|NA|TRBD1
TGTGCCAGCAGCACTATGACAGGGGTGAACACTGAAGCTTTCTTT
CASSTMTGVNTEAFF
>TRBV28|TRBJ1-1|once|NA
TGTGCCAGCAGTTTATCACGGTTTGAAGCTTTCTTT
CASSLSRFEAFF
>TRBV3-1/TRBV3-2|TRBJ2-1|NA|TRBD1
TGTGCCAGCAGCCCGCTGGGCAGGGGGCGCGGGAATGAGCAGTTCTTC
CASSPLGRGRGNEQFF
>TRBV28|TRBJ1-5|NA|TRBD1
TGTGCCAGCAGTTTAAGTACAGGGGGTCAGCCCCAGCATTTT
CASSLSTGGQPQHF
>TRBV5-1|TRBJ1-1|NA|NA
TGCGCCAGCAGCTTGCCCCCCTGGGTGGGGGCGCGGGACACTGAAGCTTTCTTT
CASSLPPWVGARDTEAFF
>TRBV6-6|TRBJ1-5|NA|NA
TGTGCCAGCAGACAGACAGGTGCCTATAGCAATCAGCCCCAGCATTTT
CASRQTGAYSNQPQHF
>TRBV29-1|TRBJ1-2|NA|NA
TGCAGCGTTGATTTACATAACTATGGCTACACCTTC
CSVDLHNYGYTF
>TRBV6-1|TRBJ1-1|NA|NA
TGTGCCAGCAGTGAAATAGTGGACACTGAAGCTTTCTTT
CASSEIVDTEAFF
>TRBV21-1|TRBJ1-2|NA|NA
TGTGCCAGCAGCTGGGGGGAGGCAGGGCGTCTGAGAGGCTACACCTTC
CASSWGEAGRLRGYTF
>TRBV28|TRBJ1-1|NA|NA
TGTGCCAGCAGTCCTATGAAACGACAGGAGAACACTGAAGCTTTCTTT
CASSPMKRQENTEAFF